These 12 T cell receptor beta chains were all obtained from the same sample, sequenced in a study of blood T cell repertoires in COVID-19. The table came from immunoSEQ multiplex PCR; TCRdb's copy has only in-frame clones and leaves some out. This sample yields under 350,000 clones, of which about nine tenths are seen a single time; 2% to 2.5% belongs to the top ten. The sequencing input was peripheral blood. These receptor sequences come from a man between 45 and 60 years old with acute or convalescent COVID-19.

V usage is TRBV3-1 (or the pseudogene TRBV3-2) and J usage is TRBJ1-2; perhaps TRBD1 as D (5 bases). The CDR3 has 14 residues. The germline CDR1 and CDR2 sequences are LGHDT and YNNKEL (reference sequence). V was trimmed by 0 bases and J by 4 bases, leaving 9 bases between them. CDR3 in DNA: TGTGCCAGCAGCCAAGATACCGGGGGCTATGGCTACACCTTC. This encodes CASSQDTGGYGYTF.

The V call is TRBV6-5, the J call TRBJ1-2, with D possibly matching TRBD1 (5 bases). CDR1 and CDR2 (germline): MNHEY, SVGAGI. The CDR3 spans 13 residues. V was clipped by 0 bases and J by 6 bases, with 8 bases between them. This CDR3 reads CASSYSGGDGYTF. CDR3 bases: TGTGCCAGCAGTTACTCGGGGGGGGATGGCTACACCTTC.

This chain connects TRBV25-1 to TRBJ1-2; TRBD1 agrees at 9 bases. J gave up 8 bases and V 2 bases, and 9 bases lay outside the gene matches. Germline assignment: CDR1 MGHDK and CDR2 SYGVNS. This CDR3 has 15 amino acids. In nucleotides, the CDR3 is TGTGCCAGCAGTGAAAGGGGACAGGGTAAGGTGGGCTACACCTTC. Its protein product is CASSERGQGKVGYTF.

The CDR3 DNA follows: TGTGCCAGCTCTTCAGGGGGCCAGGATACGCAGTATTTT. Amino acid sequence: CASSSGGQDTQYF. The rearrangement uses TRBV9 and TRBJ2-3, with TRBD1 matching 8 bases. This CDR3 spans 13 amino acids. CDR1 SGDLS and CDR2 YYNGEE come from the germline V gene. V gave up 7 bases and J gave up 6 bases; unmatched junction bases: 7.

This clone turned up a few times. This same CDR3 is encoded by further DNA sequences in the sample. This chain uses TRBV6-5 with TRBJ1-2; 7 bases are shared with TRBD1. The CDR3 totals 16 residues. Germline CDR1 reads MNHEY; CDR2 reads SVGAGI. Trimming removed 0 bases from V and 2 bases from J; junction bases left unmatched: 6. The CDR3 sequence: CASSYSRTGGNYGYTF. The CDR3 DNA reads TGTGCCAGCAGTTACTCCCGGACAGGAGGAAACTATGGCTACACCTTC.

This clone was counted between two and nine times. This chain joins TRBV11-2 and TRBJ1-1, with 7 nucleotides matching TRBD1. CDR1 is SGHAT, CDR2 FQNNGV, per germline. The J segment lost 1 base and the V segment lost 7 bases, leaving 9 bases of the junction unmatched. CDR3 length: 15 residues. The CDR3 region has the DNA TGTGCCAGCACCCAGGGGCGACAGGGGAACACTGAAGCTTTCTTT. It translates to CASTQGRQGNTEAFF.

The chain couples TRBV18 to TRBJ2-7, with 10 nucleotides matching TRBD2. The CDR3 loop spans 15 amino acids. Germline V gene sequence: CDR1 KGHSH, CDR2 LQKENI. V lost 6 bases, J lost 3 bases, and 8 bases stayed unmatched. CDR3 residues: CASSPPRTSGYEQYF. The DNA for the CDR3 is TGTGCCAGCTCCCCGCCCCGGACTAGCGGCTACGAGCAGTACTTC.

V gene TRBV5-1 combines with J gene TRBJ2-1; no definite D call. Per germline, CDR1 SGHRS and CDR2 YFSETQ. V was cut by 1 base and J by 9 bases, with 11 bases left in between. This CDR3 region has 13 residues. CDR3 in DNA: TGCGCCAGCAGCTTGCATCGAGTTGGTGAGCAGTTCTTC. As protein: CASSLHRVGEQFF. Full variable domain (remainder filled in from reference TRBV5-1 and TRBJ2-1): KAGVTQTPRYLIKTRGQQVTLSCSPISGHRSVSWYQQTPGQGLQFLFEYFSETQRNKGNFPGRFSGRQFSNSRSEMNVSTLELGDSALYLCASSLHRVGEQFFGPGTRLTVL.

A note on this clone: A read error may account for a junction end that differs from germline. The chain carries TRBV7-7 and TRBJ2-2, with 11 bases identical to TRBD2. Germline lookup yields CDR1 SSHAT and CDR2 FNYEAQ (reference sequence). The CDR3 contains 17 residues. CDR3 DNA: TGTGCTAGCAGCTTAGCCCCGACTAGCGGGGTCTCCGGGGAGCTGTTTTTT. Translation gives CASSLAPTSGVSGELFF.

The CDR3 region is CSVGEPANTGELFF. The DNA for the CDR3 is TGCAGCGTTGGGGAGCCCGCGAACACCGGGGAGCTGTTTTTT. The rearrangement joins TRBV29-1 to TRBJ2-2; D perhaps matches TRBD2 (5 bases). Trimming left V 4 bases short and J 0 bases short, with 9 bases between. CDR3 size: 14 residues. Germline CDR1 reads SQVTM; CDR2 reads ANQGSEA.

The table lists this clone with a few counts. V and J are TRBV5-1 and TRBJ1-6; 7 bases map to TRBD1. The germline CDR1 and CDR2 sequences are SGHRS and YFSETQ. The junction had 10 bases not matched to a gene; V was cut back by 4 bases and J by 9 bases. There are 15 residues in the CDR3. The CDR3 region has the DNA TGCGCCAGCAGCGCTACAGGGGTGGTCGGTTCACCCCTCCACTTT. Its translation: CASSATGVVGSPLHF.

The genes are TRBV1 and TRBJ1-1. TRBV1 is reported as a pseudogene. The CDR3 consists of 14 residues. The CDR3 DNA reads as TGCACCAGCAGCCCAGACGGGGGAAACACTGAAGCTTTCTTT. Translated: CTSSPDGGNTEAFF.